What follows are 26 T cell receptor beta chains derived from one specimen sequenced in a study of beta chain features in type 1 diabetes. The whole isolated RNA underwent reverse transcription, so sequencing captured expressed TCRB transcripts. Clones were sequenced by immunoSEQ multiplex PCR, and TCRdb holds only the in-frame ones, with some missing. The table records some 140,000 clones, around 10% of them present only once. These receptors lack a known antigen. Study-wide results and limits: Type 1 diabetes patients had TCRB CDR3s that were shorter (moderately but significantly so) in all four CD4+ subsets.

What was sequenced was central memory CD4+ T cells from blood. These receptor sequences come from a man aged 25 to 40 with type 1 diabetes.

This chain links TRBV2 with TRBJ1-4; unclear D gene. The CDR3 consists of 14 residues. V dropped 6 bases and J dropped 8 bases, with 16 bases sitting between them. In germline, CDR1 is SNHLY, CDR2 FYNNEI. This chain's CDR3 is CASSLARSWEKLFF. CDR3 DNA: TGTGCCAGCAGCTTAGCGAGGTCGTGGGAAAAACTGTTTTTT.

The gene calls are TRBV5-4 and TRBJ2-3; 9 positions match TRBD2. The germline CDR1 and CDR2 sequences are SGHNT and YYREEE (reference sequence). This CDR3 comprises 15 residues. Trimming cost V 0 bases and J 1 base; bases outside gene matches: 0. CDR3 DNA sequence: TGTGCCAGCAGCTTGGTAGCGGGGGGCACAGATACGCAGTATTTT. This encodes CASSLVAGGTDTQYF.

Only a few counts were recorded for this clone. This chain joins TRBV6-1 and TRBJ1-1, with D possibly TRBD1 on 5 matching bases. CDR1 and CDR2 (germline): MNHNS, SASEGT. The CDR3 has 13 amino acids. With 6 bases removed from V and 1 base from J, the gap between germline ends came to 9 bases. DNA for the CDR3: TGTGCCAGCAGGCCCGGACAGAACACTGAAGCTTTCTTT. It specifies CASRPGQNTEAFF.

This clone was picked up a small number of times. This rearrangement joins TRBV4-3 to TRBJ2-5; 9 positions match TRBD1. V shed 4 bases, J shed 2 bases, and the junction held 5 bases outside the gene matches. Germline values: CDR1 LGHNA, CDR2 YSLEER. The CDR3 extends over 15 amino acids. The CDR3 DNA reads as TGCGCCAGCAGCCTCTCGGGACAGGGACAAGAGACCCAGTACTTC. This gives the protein CASSLSGQGQETQYF.

The table lists this clone with a few counts. The chain joins TRBV4-1 to TRBJ2-1, with 8 nucleotides matching TRBD1. The CDR3 runs 14 residues. Germline V gene sequence: CDR1 MGHRA, CDR2 YSYEKL. After removal of 2 bases from V and 9 bases from J, the junction contained 6 bases not matched to a gene. Written as DNA, the CDR3 is TGCGCCAGCAGCCAACGACAGGGGACAGGTGAGCAGTTCTTC. Amino acids: CASSQRQGTGEQFF.

This clone has more than one count but fewer than ten. The chain has TRBV5-4 and TRBJ1-2; 7 bases align to TRBD1. This CDR3 region has 14 residues. V lost 3 bases to trimming and J lost 6 bases; unmatched junction nucleotides: 8. CDR1 is SGHNT and CDR2 is YYREEE in the germline V gene (reference sequence). The CDR3 sequence is CASSSNRGQNGYTF. For the CDR3, the DNA is TGTGCCAGCAGCTCTAACAGGGGCCAGAATGGCTACACCTTC. The entire variable domain, with the rest obtained from reference TRBV5-4 and TRBJ1-2, is as follows: ETGVTQSPTHLIKTRGQQVTLRCSSQSGHNTVSWYQQALGQGPQFIFQYYREEENGRGNFPPRFSGLQFPNYSSELNVNALELDDSALYLCASSSNRGQNGYTFGSGTRLTVV.

This clone was seen a handful of times. J is TRBJ2-4 and V is TRBV9; D gene uncertain. Germline V gives CDR1 SGDLS, CDR2 YYNGEE. This CDR3 contains 13 residues. Trimming pared 4 bases from V and 5 bases from J, leaving 10 bases between. DNA for the CDR3: TGTGCCAGCAGCACCAGCCGGGAAAACATTCAGTACTTC. Its protein is CASSTSRENIQYF. Supplemented by reference TRBV9 and TRBJ2-4, the full variable domain reads DSGVTQTPKHLITATGQRVTLRCSPRSGDLSVYWYQQSLDQGLQFLIQYYNGEERAKGNILERFSAQQFPDLHSELNLSSLELGDSALYFCASSTSRENIQYFGAGTRLSVL.

Only a few counts were recorded for this clone. The V gene is TRBV6-9, the J gene TRBJ2-5; the D is unclear. CDR1 and CDR2 from the germline V gene are MNHGY and SVAAGI. V was trimmed by 6 bases and J by 7 bases, leaving 12 bases between them. The CDR3 totals 12 residues. The CDR3 DNA reads as TGTGCCAGCAGAGAACCCCGGGTGACCCAGTACTTC. It yields the protein CASREPRVTQYF.

The chain has TRBV5-8 and TRBJ1-6; D unresolved. Trimming removed 2 bases at V and 6 bases at J, with 12 bases between. The CDR3 consists of 15 residues. Germline CDR1 and CDR2: SGHTS and YDEGEE. CDR3 nucleotide sequence: TGTGCCAGCAGCTTAACTAGGGTGGGTAATTCACCCCTCCACTTT. Translation: CASSLTRVGNSPLHF.

This chain connects TRBV19 to TRBJ2-2; possible D gene TRBD1, 5 bases. The germline gives CDR1 LNHDA, CDR2 SQIVND (reference sequence). V lost 5 bases and J 1 base, leaving 11 bases between the germline ends. The CDR3 is 15 residues long. The CDR3 loop reads CASSPDGQNTGELFF. The CDR3 nucleotides read TGTGCCAGTAGTCCTGATGGACAGAACACCGGGGAGCTGTTTTTT.

The J gene is TRBJ2-4, the V gene TRBV4-3, with TRBD1 matching over 8 bases. The CDR3 spans 20 residues. Germline-derived CDR1 and CDR2 are LGHNA and YSLEER. The ends lost 4 bases at V and 0 bases at J; junction bases unmatched: 17. The CDR3 sequence is CASSLVLTGASLLAKNIQYF. CDR3 bases: TGCGCCAGCAGCCTAGTCCTGACAGGGGCATCGTTACTAGCCAAAAACATTCAGTACTTC.

This chain connects TRBV2 to TRBJ2-1; tentative D call: TRBD1 (6 bases). V dropped 7 bases and J dropped 9 bases, with 16 bases sitting between them. Germline V gene data show CDR1 as SNHLY and CDR2 as FYNNEI. This CDR3 is 13 amino acids long. The CDR3 DNA follows: TGTGCCAGCACTCCAACCGTCAGGGGTGAGCAGTTCTTC. Translating gives CASTPTVRGEQFF.

This clone turned up a few times. The chain joins TRBV5-6 to TRBJ1-1; possibly TRBD1 for D (5 bases). The germline V and J ends were trimmed by 0 bases and 7 bases, with 10 bases remaining between them. Looked up from germline, CDR1 is SGHDT and CDR2 is YYEEEE. CDR3 length equals 13 residues. The DNA of the CDR3 is TGTGCCAGCAGCTTGGGCCCGGGGGGTGAAGCTTTCTTT. The encoded protein is CASSLGPGGEAFF.

The chain is built from TRBV7-2 and TRBJ2-7; D may be TRBD1 (5 bases). Trimming took off 0 bases at V and 4 bases at J, with 10 bases between the two ends. The CDR3 is 14 residues long. Germline V gene sequence: CDR1 SGHTA, CDR2 FQGNSA. The CDR3 loop is CASSLAQGFYEQYF. CDR3 DNA: TGTGCCAGCAGCTTAGCGCAGGGATTTTACGAGCAGTACTTC.

This clone was detected only a few times. The rearrangement links TRBV18 to TRBJ1-1; D unclear. The germline V and J ends were trimmed by 3 bases and 4 bases, with 6 bases remaining between them. The germline V gene encodes CDR1 KGHSH and CDR2 LQKENI. This CDR3 region has 12 residues. The CDR3 DNA reads TGTGCCAGCTCACCGATGAGCACTGAAGCTTTCTTT. Translated, it gives CASSPMSTEAFF.

V and J are TRBV4-2 and TRBJ1-2; 10 positions agree with TRBD1. Trimming took 3 bases from V and 5 from J; bases not matched to a gene: 6. Germline V gene lookup returns CDR1 LGHNA and CDR2 YNFKEQ. The CDR3 has 15 amino acids. CDR3 amino acids: CASSQDRGGPYGYTF. The CDR3 DNA reads TGTGCCAGCAGCCAGGACAGGGGGGGACCATATGGCTACACCTTC.

A few counts support this clone. V usage is TRBV6-5 and J usage is TRBJ1-6; tentatively, D is TRBD1 (5 bases). Germline V gene lookup returns CDR1 MNHEY and CDR2 SVGAGI. This CDR3 spans 14 amino acids. Trimming removed 4 bases from V and 7 bases from J, with 11 bases in between. CDR3 nucleotides: TGTGCCAGCAGTTGGGGCAGTGGGAATTCACCCCTCCACTTT. This sequence encodes CASSWGSGNSPLHF.

J is TRBJ2-7 and V is TRBV5-4, with 10 bases lining up with TRBD1. Trimming took 4 bases from V and 2 from J; bases not matched to a gene: 9. The CDR3 runs to 16 residues. Germline assignment: CDR1 SGHNT and CDR2 YYREEE (reference sequence). CDR3 sequence: CASSPITGTGAYEQYF. The CDR3 region has the DNA TGTGCCAGCAGCCCGATTACCGGGACAGGGGCCTACGAGCAGTACTTC.

This clone came up a few times. The chain combines TRBV5-1 with TRBJ2-5, with D possibly being TRBD1 (6 bases). The CDR3 consists of 14 residues. Trimming took 6 bases from V and 2 from J, leaving 14 bases between them. Germline assignment: CDR1 SGHRS and CDR2 YFSETQ. This CDR3 is CASNEGQPQETQYF. CDR3 coding DNA: TGCGCCAGCAATGAAGGACAGCCACAAGAGACCCAGTACTTC.

In its sample, this clone was seen many times. The chain joins TRBV29-1 to TRBJ2-2; D perhaps matches TRBD2 (5 bases). The CDR3 runs to 12 residues. Trimming took off 7 bases at V and 5 bases at J, with 11 bases between the two ends. In germline, CDR1 is SQVTM, CDR2 ANQGSEA. CDR3 sequence reads: CSARSGTGELFF. The DNA of the CDR3 is TGCAGCGCCCGGTCGGGGACCGGGGAGCTGTTTTTT.

The chain uses TRBV28 and TRBJ1-1; 7 bases line up with TRBD1. This CDR3 comprises 14 residues. Looked up from germline, CDR1 is MDHEN and CDR2 is SYDVKM. V lost 7 bases, J lost 0 bases, and 5 bases stayed unmatched. The CDR3 protein is CASKTGKVNTEAFF. The CDR3 DNA follows: TGTGCCAGCAAGACAGGGAAAGTGAACACTGAAGCTTTCTTT.

V and J are TRBV30 and TRBJ1-5; D unclear. The germline V and J ends were trimmed by 0 bases and 7 bases, with 7 bases remaining between them. CDR1 GTSNPN and CDR2 SVGIG come from the germline V gene (reference sequence). The CDR3 totals 12 residues. CDR3 residues: CAWSVSGQPQHF. The CDR3 DNA reads TGTGCCTGGAGTGTATCGGGGCAGCCCCAGCATTTT. The whole variable domain, filled in from reference TRBV30 and TRBJ1-5, reads SQTIHQWPATLVQPVGSPLSLECTVEGTSNPNLYWYRQAAGRGLQLLFYSVGIGQISSEVPQNLSASRPQDRQFILSSKKLLLSDSGFYLCAWSVSGQPQHFGDGTRLSIL.

The genes are TRBV2 and TRBJ1-6; TRBD1 agrees at 8 bases. Losses at the gene ends were 8 bases for V and 9 bases for J; bases not matched to a gene: 12. The germline V gene encodes CDR1 SNHLY and CDR2 FYNNEI. This CDR3 comprises 15 residues. The CDR3 is CASVLSGQGASPLHF. Here the CDR3 DNA reads TGTGCCAGCGTTCTAAGTGGACAGGGAGCTTCACCCCTCCACTTT.

The CDR3 spells CASSFQGSEKLFF. The DNA for the CDR3 is TGTGCCAGCTCATTCCAGGGGAGTGAAAAACTGTTTTTT. This chain uses TRBV18 with TRBJ1-4; tentatively, D is TRBD1 (6 bases). V dropped 5 bases and J dropped 7 bases, with 11 bases sitting between them. The germline V gene has CDR1 KGHSH and CDR2 LQKENI. The CDR3 contains 13 residues.

The chain is built from TRBV5-4 and TRBJ2-7, with 7 bases identical to TRBD1. V was clipped by 4 bases and J by 4 bases; unmatched bases: 5. CDR1 SGHNT and CDR2 YYREEE come from the germline V gene (reference sequence). The length of the CDR3 is 13 residues. CDR3 sequence: CASSEGTVYEQYF. As DNA, the CDR3 is TGTGCCAGCAGCGAAGGGACAGTATACGAGCAGTACTTC.

This clone was counted between two and nine times. The chain joins TRBV28 to TRBJ2-5, with 9 bases identical to TRBD1. CDR3 length equals 13 residues. Germline CDR1 is MDHEN and CDR2 is SYDVKM. With V trimmed by 8 bases and J by 2 bases, 3 bases remained unmatched. The CDR3 DNA is TGTGCCAGCTTAGGACAGGGGCAAGAGACCCAGTACTTC. Translating it yields CASLGQGQETQYF.